The clone carrying this T cell receptor (beta chain) was seen ten or more times. Profiling relied on immunoSEQ multiplex PCR, and the TCRdb table lists in-frame clones only, not all of them. The sample lists around 290,000 clones, about 90% occurring once. The data derive from a study of blood T cell repertoires in COVID-19. Input material: peripheral blood. The clonotype comes from a woman in her fifties or sixties who had recovered from COVID-19.

The CDR3 reads CASSNPQDRGSEPQHF. DNA of the CDR3: TGTGCCAGCAGCAACCCCCAGGACAGGGGTTCGGAGCCCCAGCATTTT. The chain couples TRBV21-1 to TRBJ1-5; TRBD1, the table's D call, was not compared with the DNA. TRBV21-1 is a pseudogene locus. The CDR3 spans 16 residues.